Only one count was recorded for the clone carrying this T cell receptor beta chain. This sample was included in a study of shared clonotypes between healthy human individuals. Repertoires were generated with immunoSEQ multiplex PCR, while TCRdb's copy carries only in-frame clones and drops some. The table has over 2,000,000 clones, just under 95% seen once. The CDR3 has 16 amino acids. V shed 1 base, J shed 7 bases, and the junction held 9 bases outside the gene matches. CDR1 is SGHTA and CDR2 is FQGNSA in the germline V gene. Naive CD8 cells comprised CD45RO-negative, CCR7-positively selected cells, excluding terminally differentiated effector memory CD45RA+ cells.

The material sequenced was naive CD8+ T cells from PBMCs. This sequence was found in a man aged 18 to 30 in good health. Some clones in this sample may be carry-over from other donors' samples. J is TRBJ2-1 and V is TRBV7-2; 8 bases line up with TRBD2. The CDR3 sequence: CASSLDRSGMGNEQFF. The DNA of the CDR3 is TGTGCCAGCAGCTTAGACCGTAGCGGGATGGGGAATGAGCAGTTCTTC. Full variable domain (outside the CDR3, taken from reference TRBV7-2 and TRBJ2-1): GAGVSQSPSNKVTEKGKDVELRCDPISGHTALYWYRQSLGQGLEFLIYFQGNSAPDKSGLPSDRFSAERTGGSVSTLTIQRTQQEDSAVYLCASSLDRSGMGNEQFFGPGTRLTVL.